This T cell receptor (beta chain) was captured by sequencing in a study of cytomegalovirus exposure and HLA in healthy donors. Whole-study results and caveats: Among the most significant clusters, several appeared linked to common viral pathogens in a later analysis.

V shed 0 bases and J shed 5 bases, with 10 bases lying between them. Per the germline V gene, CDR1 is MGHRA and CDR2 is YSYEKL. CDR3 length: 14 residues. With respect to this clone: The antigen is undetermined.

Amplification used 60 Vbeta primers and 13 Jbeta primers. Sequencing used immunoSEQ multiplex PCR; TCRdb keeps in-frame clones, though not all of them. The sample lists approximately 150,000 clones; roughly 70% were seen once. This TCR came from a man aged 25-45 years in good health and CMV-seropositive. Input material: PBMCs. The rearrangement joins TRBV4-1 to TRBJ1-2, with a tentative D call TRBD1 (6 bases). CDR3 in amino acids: CASSQDLQGYGYTF. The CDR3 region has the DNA TGCGCCAGCAGCCAAGATTTACAGGGATATGGCTACACCTTC.